This TCR beta chain comes out of a study of cytomegalovirus exposure and HLA in healthy donors. Study-level results: Several of the most significant clusters were apparently associated with common viral pathogens in a later analysis. Per a prior analysis, the majority of TCR beta V segments were productive roughly 87% or roughly 30% of the time. A later analysis, which compared TCR beta chains of equal frequency, found the HLA-associated ones more clonally expanded.

For this clone: The antigen remains undetermined.

A multiplex PCR was run with 60 Vbeta primers and 13 Jbeta primers. The table came from immunoSEQ multiplex PCR; TCRdb's copy has only in-frame clones and leaves some out. This table holds about 110,000 clones, 76% found once. Donors had nominal health at sampling but likely had unrecorded immune exposures. The TCR was taken from a man aged 25 to 40 in good health and CMV-seropositive. The source material was PBMCs.

The CDR3 region has the DNA TGTGCCAGCAGCCCCGGACAGGACACCGGGGAGCTGTTTTTT. This sequence encodes CASSPGQDTGELFF. V and J are TRBV6-4 and TRBJ2-2, with 7 positions matching TRBD1. Germline V lookup: CDR1 MRHNA, CDR2 SNTAGT. The CDR3 is made up of 14 amino acids. The V and J ends lost 6 bases and 3 bases, in that order; junction bases with no gene match: 4.